This TCR beta chain comes out of a study of T cells in narcolepsy. Study at large: Enrolled donors included narcolepsy type 1 or type 2 patients and healthy controls.

With regard to this clone: The antigen remains unidentified.

General study points: Healthy controls reportedly lacked the autoreactive clonotypes serially found in patients' blood. Same-patient CSF and blood CD4+ T cell clonotypes included HCRT-specific and TRIB2-specific autoreactive ones.

The germline CDR1 and CDR2 sequences are LNHDA and SQIVND (reference sequence). V was shortened by 5 bases and J by 3 bases, with 13 bases between the two germline ends. This CDR3 comprises 14 residues. Sequencing was performed with immunoSEQ multiplex PCR; in TCRdb, only in-frame clones are kept and a portion is missing. This sample has 25,000 to 35,000 clones, with 75% to 85% found just once. The chain employs TRBV19 and TRBJ1-2, with unresolved D. The sequencing sample was made of CD45RA- memory CD4+ T cells from PBMCs. The receptor was isolated from a human donor with narcolepsy. The CDR3 here is CASSDGSVHYGYTF. CDR3 nucleotide sequence: TGTGCCAGTAGTGATGGGTCGGTGCACTATGGCTACACCTTC.